Presented here are 21 T cell receptor beta chains from one specimen sequenced in a study of cytomegalovirus exposure and HLA in healthy donors. Primers included in the PCR were 60 Vbeta and 13 Jbeta primers. The data were produced by immunoSEQ multiplex PCR, yet TCRdb's version contains in-frame clones alone and is incomplete. Of roughly 120,000 clones listed, more than 70% were seen once; the top ten hold about 16%. Input material: PBMCs. The origin of the receptors is a man aged 45-65 years in good health and CMV-seropositive.

The CDR3 coding sequence is TGTGCCATCAGTGAGCGGGAGTCCTACAATGAGCAGTTCTTC. Translation gives CAISERESYNEQFF. The rearrangement links TRBV10-3 to TRBJ2-1, with a weak D call TRBD2 (6 bases). V shed 2 bases and J shed 1 base, with 6 bases lying between them. Looked up from germline, CDR1 is ENHRY and CDR2 is SYGVKD. The CDR3 extends over 14 amino acids.

V and J are TRBV5-4 and TRBJ1-6; the D gene is possibly TRBD1 (5 bases). The CDR3 has 13 amino acids. Germline loops: CDR1 SGHNT, CDR2 YYREEE (reference sequence). Trimming removed 5 bases at V and 9 bases at J, with 12 bases between. The CDR3 region is CASRPTGGSPLHF. For the CDR3, the DNA is TGTGCCAGCAGACCAACGGGGGGTTCACCCCTCCACTTT.

The chain uses TRBV7-2 and TRBJ2-1, with 10 bases aligning to TRBD2. The germline V gene encodes CDR1 SGHTA and CDR2 FQGNSA. The CDR3 has 16 residues. V trimming: 1 base; J trimming: 6 bases; junction bases outside the gene matches: 6. The CDR3 bases are TGTGCCAGCAGCTTAGAAGGGACTAGCGCCGGCAATGAGCAGTTCTTC. Residues: CASSLEGTSAGNEQFF.

This chain's CDR3 is CASSEQAFSGNTIYF. Written as DNA, the CDR3 is TGTGCCAGCAGTGAACAGGCGTTCTCTGGAAACACCATATATTTT. This chain connects TRBV6-1 to TRBJ1-3, with D hard to call. This CDR3 region has 15 residues. The V gene's germline CDR1 is MNHNS and CDR2 SASEGT. Trimming removed 2 bases from V and 0 bases from J, with 8 bases in between.

V gene TRBV11-2 combines with J gene TRBJ2-3; TRBD2 aligns across 12 bases. From germline, CDR1 is SGHAT and CDR2 FQNNGV. Trimming cost V 5 bases and J 2 bases; bases outside gene matches: 11. The CDR3 totals 18 residues. CDR3 sequence (DNA): TGTGCCAGCAGCCCTCCCCGCGGACTAGCGGGACTCACAGATACGCAGTATTTT. This sequence encodes CASSPPRGLAGLTDTQYF.

V gene TRBV4-3 combines with J gene TRBJ2-7, with 11 bases matching TRBD1. The germline V gene has CDR1 LGHNA and CDR2 YSLEER. This CDR3 is built from 16 residues. V lost 0 bases to trimming and J lost 8 bases; unmatched junction nucleotides: 9. CDR3 nucleotide sequence: TGCGCCAGCAGCCAAGATCGGGGGACAGGGGGTATAAAGCAGTACTTC. Translation gives CASSQDRGTGGIKQYF.

The CDR3 DNA reads as TGTGCCAGCAGTTTACGGTCTGGAAACACCATATATTTT. Its translation: CASSLRSGNTIYF. This chain connects TRBV27 to TRBJ1-3; D remains unclear. The length of the CDR3 is 13 residues. Deletions cut 2 bases from V and 1 base from J, with 3 bases between. The germline CDR1 and CDR2 sequences are MNHEY and SMNVEV (reference sequence).

The chain is built from TRBV15 and TRBJ1-2; maybe TRBD1 (5 bases). Germline CDR1 LNHNV, CDR2 YYDKDF (reference sequence). V lost 1 base and J lost 3, with 9 bases in between. The CDR3 spans 14 residues. CDR3 nucleotides: TGTGCCACCAGCAGAGTGGGCAGGGACTATGGCTACACCTTC. Translated: CATSRVGRDYGYTF.

The chain joins TRBV2 to TRBJ2-5; 11 bases fit TRBD2. CDR3 length: 17 residues. The V gene's germline CDR1 is SNHLY and CDR2 FYNNEI. After removal of 5 bases from V and 1 base from J, the junction contained 9 bases not matched to a gene. The CDR3 region has the DNA TGTGCCAGCAGTCTAAGTTTAGCGGGGGGGCGCCAAGAGACCCAGTACTTC. Translated: CASSLSLAGGRQETQYF.

V and J are TRBV28 and TRBJ2-2, with 7 nucleotides matching TRBD1. Germline CDR1 and CDR2: MDHEN and SYDVKM. V was pared by 5 bases and J by 6 bases, with 12 bases of the junction left unmatched. CDR3 length: 16 residues. The CDR3 loop is CASSPEDRVKPGELFF. Written as DNA, the CDR3 is TGTGCCAGCAGTCCTGAAGACAGGGTCAAGCCCGGGGAGCTGTTTTTT.

The chain has TRBV12-5 and TRBJ2-3; 13 nucleotides line up with TRBD2. Unmatched junction bases numbered 5, after V lost 6 bases and J lost 2 bases. Germline values: CDR1 LGHNT, CDR2 FRNRAP. CDR3 size: 16 residues. The CDR3 loop reads CASGQGLAGATDTQYF. DNA for the CDR3: TGTGCTAGTGGCCAAGGACTAGCGGGAGCCACAGATACGCAGTATTTT.

The CDR3 nucleotides read TGTGCCACCAGCAGAGGCGGGGCAGGGCCTACCTACGAGCAGTACTTC. This translates into CATSRGGAGPTYEQYF. The V gene is TRBV15, the J gene TRBJ2-7; D possibly corresponds to TRBD2 (6 bases). With 1 base removed from V and 2 bases from J, the gap between germline ends came to 15 bases. This CDR3 is 16 amino acids long. Germline V gene data show CDR1 as LNHNV and CDR2 as YYDKDF (reference sequence).

The chain joins TRBV10-3 to TRBJ1-4, with D tentatively TRBD1 (6 bases). The germline gives CDR1 ENHRY, CDR2 SYGVKD. The CDR3 runs to 13 residues. Trimming removed 11 bases at V and 4 bases at J, with 14 bases between. In nucleotides, the CDR3 is TGTGCCGTGGGCCGGGACATTAATGAAAAACTGTTTTTT. Its protein product is CAVGRDINEKLFF.

This chain connects TRBV18 to TRBJ2-1; maybe TRBD2 (7 bases). Germline values: CDR1 KGHSH, CDR2 LQKENI. The CDR3 has 18 residues. V was clipped by 2 bases and J by 6 bases, with 23 bases between them. CDR3 nucleotides: TGTGCCAGCTCACCAGGAGAAACGACGGGGGGCCACCCCAATGAGCAGTTCTTC. This gives the protein CASSPGETTGGHPNEQFF.

This clone occurred a few times. This chain connects TRBV27 to TRBJ2-6, with 9 bases lining up with TRBD1. Germline assignment: CDR1 MNHEY and CDR2 SMNVEV (reference sequence). The trim removed 3 bases at V and 1 base at J, leaving 4 bases unmatched. This CDR3 comprises 17 residues. The CDR3: CASSLDRGVSGANVLTF. In DNA form, the CDR3 reads TGTGCCAGCAGTTTGGACAGGGGAGTTTCTGGGGCCAACGTCCTGACTTTC. Combining the CDR3 with reference TRBV27 and TRBJ2-6 gives the whole variable domain EAQVTQNPRYLITVTGKKLTVTCSQNMNHEYMSWYRQDPGLGLRQIYYSMNVEVTDKGDVPEGYKVSRKEKRNFPLILESPSPNQTSLYFCASSLDRGVSGANVLTFGAGSRLTVL.

The rearrangement joins TRBV2 to TRBJ2-7; 7 bases fit TRBD2. This CDR3 comprises 11 residues. Germline-derived CDR1 and CDR2 are SNHLY and FYNNEI. V was clipped by 4 bases and J by 9 bases; unmatched bases: 3. DNA of the CDR3: TGTGCCAGCAGTGGTGGGAGGGGGCAGTACTTC. It yields the protein CASSGGRGQYF.

The V call is TRBV11-2, the J call TRBJ2-7, with D possibly matching TRBD1 (6 bases). CDR1 and CDR2 (germline): SGHAT, FQNNGV. The CDR3 runs 14 residues. V was clipped by 8 bases and J by 2 bases, with 16 bases between them. CDR3 sequence (DNA): TGTGCCAGCCGGCCAGAGGGGGTAACCTACGAGCAGTACTTC. Its protein product is CASRPEGVTYEQYF.

The chain is built from TRBV6-5 and TRBJ1-4; D perhaps matches TRBD1 (6 bases). The CDR3 is 16 residues long. With 0 bases removed from V and 2 bases from J, the gap between germline ends came to 10 bases. The V gene's germline CDR1 is MNHEY and CDR2 SVGAGI. CDR3 residues: CASSYSGGRTNEKLFF. The CDR3 bases are TGTGCCAGCAGTTACTCGGGGGGGCGGACTAATGAAAAACTGTTTTTT.

With regard to this clone: The junction departs from the called germline gene at one end, perhaps through a read error. The chain carries TRBV19 and TRBJ1-2; D gene ambiguous. The CDR3 is 11 residues long. Germline V gene data show CDR1 as LNHDA and CDR2 as SQIVND (reference sequence). As DNA, the CDR3 is TGTGCCAGTAGTATTACCGGGGAGGACGCCTTC. Translating it yields CASSITGEDAF.

This chain links TRBV6-5 with TRBJ1-5; D gene uncertain. Germline values: CDR1 MNHEY, CDR2 SVGAGI. V was trimmed by 2 bases and J by 3 bases, leaving 8 bases between them. CDR3 length equals 14 residues. The CDR3 DNA reads TGTGCCAGCAGTTACACAGCTTACAATCAGCCCCAGCATTTT. It specifies CASSYTAYNQPQHF.

The chain has TRBV28 and TRBJ1-5, with D maybe TRBD1 (6 bases). The germline CDR1 and CDR2 sequences are MDHEN and SYDVKM. V lost 3 bases, J lost 4 bases, and 13 bases lay in between. The CDR3 sequence is 15 residues long. The CDR3 DNA sequence: TGTGCCAGCAGTTTCCCTCAGGGGAGTAATCAGCCCCAGCATTTT. Amino acids: CASSFPQGSNQPQHF.